What follows are 20 T cell receptor beta chains derived from one specimen sequenced in a study of T-cell memory formation after mild COVID-19. TCRdb re-called the 5' RACE reads through MiXCR, storing one row per CDR3 protein. The top ten hold 13% of the sample, which has 350,000 to 500,000 distinct CDR3 sequences, more than 20% seen once. Sequencing was done on a sample of PBMCs or a T cell subset sorted from them (not recorded which). These receptors were taken from an adult woman who had mild COVID-19 (a few samples of this study predate the infection). Cell type and time point are not known.

The chain recombines TRBV12-3 or TRBV12-4 with TRBJ2-3; tentatively, D is TRBD1 (6 bases). With 3 bases removed from V and 2 bases from J, the gap between germline ends came to 12 bases. The length of the CDR3 is 15 residues. DNA for the CDR3: TGTGCCAGCAGTTTTGAGGGGGATACCACAGATACGCAGTATTTT. Its translation is CASSFEGDTTDTQYF.

This clonotype appeared many times. V and J are TRBV18 and TRBJ1-1; D is unresolved. V lost 0 bases and J lost 5, with 13 bases in between. The CDR3 contains 15 residues. Germline V lookup: CDR1 KGHSH, CDR2 LQKENI. The CDR3 nucleotides read TGTGCCAGCTCACCACCGATAATGGGGAGAACTGAAGCTTTCTTT. It encodes CASSPPIMGRTEAFF. The variable domain in full, with the rest retrieved from reference TRBV18 and TRBJ1-1, is NAGVMQNPRHLVRRRGQEARLRCSPMKGHSHVYWYRQLPEEGLKFMVYLQKENIIDESGMPKERFSAEFPKEGPSILRIQQVVRGDSAAYFCASSPPIMGRTEAFFGQGTRLTVV.

In its sample, this clonotype was seen a few times. The gene calls are TRBV7-6 and TRBJ1-1; D is perhaps TRBD1 (6 bases). Germline V gene lookup returns CDR1 SGHVS and CDR2 FNYEAQ. The CDR3 spans 15 residues. The V end lost 1 base, the J end lost 5 bases, and 14 bases lay between the germline ends. Here the CDR3 reads CASSLVIGGGTEAFF. CDR3 bases: TGTGCCAGCAGCTTAGTAATAGGGGGAGGGACTGAAGCTTTCTTT.

CDR3 DNA: TGTGCCAGCACCCCCCCTGGGGGGGCTGGGGAGCAGTACTTC. This encodes CASTPPGGAGEQYF. The rearrangement uses TRBV7-9 and TRBJ2-7; D is perhaps TRBD2 (7 bases). This CDR3 comprises 14 residues. The V end lost 7 bases, the J end lost 7 bases, and 20 bases lay between the germline ends. The germline V gene encodes CDR1 SEHNR and CDR2 FQNEAQ (reference sequence).

This chain links TRBV5-4 with TRBJ2-3, with a weak D call TRBD2 (6 bases). CDR1 is SGHNT and CDR2 is YYREEE in the germline V gene (reference sequence). CDR3 length: 18 amino acids. The V end was cut by 0 bases, the J end by 0 bases, with 17 bases between. CDR3 coding DNA: TGTGCCAGCAGCTTGGGGGTTAGCGGAATCCCTAGCACAGATACGCAGTATTTT. Translated, it gives CASSLGVSGIPSTDTQYF.

The J gene is TRBJ1-2, the V gene TRBV5-4; D perhaps matches TRBD1 (5 bases). Trimming took off 1 base at V and 6 bases at J, with 10 bases between the two ends. Germline loops: CDR1 SGHNT, CDR2 YYREEE (reference sequence). The CDR3 extends over 13 amino acids. The CDR3 nucleotides are TGTGCCAGCAGCTTGCGAGGGGAGCATGGCTACACCTTC. Its translation: CASSLRGEHGYTF. The whole variable domain, filled in from reference TRBV5-4 and TRBJ1-2, reads ETGVTQSPTHLIKTRGQQVTLRCSSQSGHNTVSWYQQALGQGPQFIFQYYREEENGRGNFPPRFSGLQFPNYSSELNVNALELDDSALYLCASSLRGEHGYTFGSGTRLTVV.

The sample holds many counts of this clonotype. The J gene is TRBJ2-3, the V gene TRBV7-9, with a weak D call TRBD2 (7 bases). Looked up from germline, CDR1 is SEHNR and CDR2 is FQNEAQ (reference sequence). CDR3 length: 15 residues. V dropped 6 bases and J dropped 1 base, with 14 bases sitting between them. As DNA, the CDR3 is TGTGCCAGCAGTGCCGGGGGGCCGGGCACAGATACGCAGTATTTT. Amino acids: CASSAGGPGTDTQYF.

This clonotype appeared a few times. The V gene is TRBV11-1, the J gene TRBJ2-2; 9 bases match TRBD1. The V segment lost 3 bases and the J segment 4 bases; nucleotides outside the gene matches: 15. There are 19 residues in the CDR3. CDR1 and CDR2 from the germline V gene are SGHAT and FQDESV (reference sequence). CDR3 region: CASSLRALPGQGPTGELFF. The CDR3, as DNA: TGTGCCAGCAGCTTGCGAGCCCTACCGGGACAGGGACCCACCGGGGAGCTGTTTTTT.

The V gene is TRBV7-9, the J gene TRBJ2-2, with D maybe TRBD2 (6 bases). Germline CDR1 reads SEHNR; CDR2 reads FQNEAQ (reference sequence). There are 17 residues in the CDR3. Trimming shortened V by 5 bases and J by 1 base, and 17 bases separated the two germline ends. The CDR3 coding sequence is TGTGCCAGCAGCCTCGGGACTTTTAATGGGAACACCGGGGAGCTGTTTTTT. The encoded protein is CASSLGTFNGNTGELFF.

The V gene is TRBV30, the J gene TRBJ1-2; D perhaps matches TRBD1 (5 bases). CDR1 and CDR2 (germline): GTSNPN, SVGIG (reference sequence). CDR3 size: 14 residues. V lost 2 bases and J lost 2, with 12 bases in between. This CDR3 is CAWSSPQGNYGYTF. CDR3 bases: TGTGCCTGGAGTTCGCCCCAGGGAAACTATGGCTACACCTTC.

The sample holds a few counts of this clonotype. The chain is built from TRBV5-1 and TRBJ2-2; TRBD1 aligns across 8 bases. The CDR3 contains 17 residues. With V trimmed by 2 bases and J by 0 bases, 6 bases remained unmatched. CDR1 and CDR2 from the germline V gene are SGHRS and YFSETQ. The DNA for the CDR3 is TGCGCCAGCAGCTTAGGACAGGGCCGAGCGAACACCGGGGAGCTGTTTTTT. Translating it yields CASSLGQGRANTGELFF.

The chain employs TRBV7-9 and TRBJ1-1, with unresolved D. Germline loops: CDR1 SEHNR, CDR2 FQNEAQ (reference sequence). Trimming cost V 0 bases and J 6 bases, with 11 bases left between them. The CDR3 runs to 14 residues. The CDR3 sequence: CASSLALVVPEAFF. CDR3 bases: TGTGCCAGCAGCTTAGCGCTGGTGGTCCCTGAAGCTTTCTTT.

The chain carries TRBV5-5 and TRBJ2-2; D is uncertain. The germline V and J ends were trimmed by 2 bases and 6 bases, with 11 bases remaining between them. The CDR3 consists of 14 residues. Germline CDR1 reads SGHKS; CDR2 reads YYEKEE (reference sequence). CDR3 sequence reads: CASSLYSQPGELFF. In DNA form, the CDR3 reads TGTGCCAGCAGCTTATACAGTCAACCCGGGGAGCTGTTTTTT. Looking up the rest from reference TRBV5-5 and TRBJ2-2 gives the full variable domain: DAGVTQSPTHLIKTRGQQVTLRCSPISGHKSVSWYQQVLGQGPQFIFQYYEKEERGRGNFPDRFSARQFPNYSSELNVNALLLGDSALYLCASSLYSQPGELFFGEGSRLTVL.

The table lists this clonotype with many counts. The chain links TRBV12-3 or TRBV12-4 to TRBJ2-2; no definite D call. Trimming shortened V by 0 bases and J by 5 bases, and 4 bases separated the two germline ends. The CDR3 consists of 13 residues. CDR3 residues: CASSLAGTGELFF. The CDR3 DNA reads as TGTGCCAGCAGTTTAGCGGGAACCGGGGAGCTGTTTTTT.

This chain's CDR3 is CSARKTGIDEQYF. The CDR3 region has the DNA TGCAGTGCTAGAAAGACAGGGATCGACGAGCAGTACTTC. V usage is TRBV20-1 and J usage is TRBJ2-7, with 7 bases matching TRBD1. CDR1 is DFQATT, CDR2 SNEGSKA, per germline (reference sequence). With V trimmed by 2 bases and J by 5 bases, 6 bases remained unmatched. The CDR3 sequence is 13 residues long.

This sequence joins TRBV6-2 or TRBV6-3 and TRBJ2-3; 8 bases map to TRBD2. J lost 4 bases, V lost 3 bases, and 9 bases had no gene match. This CDR3 is built from 16 residues. The germline gives CDR1 MNHEY, CDR2 SVGEGT. CDR3 in amino acids: CASSYYSGTRADTQYF. The CDR3 coding sequence is TGTGCCAGCAGTTATTATTCCGGGACTAGGGCAGATACGCAGTATTTT.

J is TRBJ2-7 and V is TRBV7-6; 9 nucleotides align to TRBD1. Germline-derived CDR1 and CDR2 are SGHVS and FNYEAQ. The trim removed 2 bases at V and 4 bases at J, leaving 6 bases unmatched. CDR3 length: 15 residues. The CDR3 here is CASSLFGDRAYEQYF. The CDR3, as DNA: TGTGCCAGCAGCTTATTTGGGGACAGGGCATACGAGCAGTACTTC. Full variable domain (missing parts from reference TRBV7-6 and TRBJ2-7): GAGVSQSPRYKVTKRGQDVALRCDPISGHVSLYWYRQALGQGPEFLTYFNYEAQQDKSGLPNDRFSAERPEGSISTLTIQRTEQRDSAMYRCASSLFGDRAYEQYFGPGTRLTVT.

This clonotype was counted a few times. The V call is TRBV29-1, the J call TRBJ2-5; D not certain. V lost 2 bases and J 1 base, leaving 14 bases between the germline ends. This CDR3 region has 15 residues. Germline V gene lookup returns CDR1 SQVTM and CDR2 ANQGSEA. This chain's CDR3 is CSVEPGRSRQETQYF. The CDR3 DNA is TGCAGCGTTGAACCCGGACGGTCCCGCCAAGAGACCCAGTACTTC. Full variable domain (outside the CDR3, taken from reference TRBV29-1 and TRBJ2-5): SAVISQKPSRDICQRGTSLTIQCQVDSQVTMMFWYRQQPGQSLTLIATANQGSEATYESGFVIDKFPISRPNLTFSTLTVSNMSPEDSSIYLCSVEPGRSRQETQYFGPGTRLLVL.

The V and J genes are TRBV6-5 and TRBJ2-1, with 8 bases fitting TRBD2. The DNA matches TRBJ2-5 better at its end, which makes the J call doubtful. Looked up from germline, CDR1 is MNHEY and CDR2 is SVGAGI. This CDR3 region has 15 residues. CDR3 coding DNA: TGTGCCAGCAGTTACCTCGGTAGCGGGGTGGAGACCCAGTACTTC. This translates into CASSYLGSGVETQYF.

The sample holds many counts of this clonotype. The rearrangement links TRBV5-1 to TRBJ1-2; no firm D call. Germline CDR1 reads SGHRS; CDR2 reads YFSETQ. Trimming shortened V by 7 bases and J by 8 bases, and 18 bases separated the two germline ends. The CDR3 length is 13 residues. The CDR3 coding sequence is TGCGCCAGCGGAGAGCCCCCCATCCGGGGCTACACCTTC. Protein sequence: CASGEPPIRGYTF.